This is a list of T cell receptor beta chains from one sample in a study of T cell changes during pregnancy in multiple sclerosis. The assay was immunoSEQ multiplex PCR, and TCRdb's table has in-frame clones only and misses some. The sample holds about 75,000 clones, about 90% seen once. The sequences come from CD4+ T cells from peripheral blood mononuclear cells, collected before pregnancy. All receptors derive from a female donor with multiple sclerosis, enrolled in a pregnancy study. Both conserved end residues are part of each CDR3.

CDR3aa: CASSGSVGAGGYTF
len: 14
j_gene: TRBJ1-2
v_gene: TRBV11-3

CDR3aa: CASSLTSGGSGEQYF
len: 15
j_gene: TRBJ2-7
v_gene: TRBV5-4

CDR3aa: CASSQAVVYEQYF
len: 13
j_gene: TRBJ2-7
v_gene: TRBV14

CDR3aa: CASSGQGDRSSYGYTF
len: 16
j_gene: TRBJ1-2
v_gene: TRBV10-2

CDR3aa: CASSSGTLNSPLHF
len: 14
j_gene: TRBJ1-6
v_gene: TRBV6-6

CDR3aa: CASSTEGGNTEAFF
len: 14
j_gene: TRBJ1-1
v_gene: TRBV11-3

CDR3aa: CASSFGSGRETQYF
len: 14
j_gene: TRBJ2-5
v_gene: TRBV27

CDR3aa: CASSLAVRAEAFF
len: 13
j_gene: TRBJ1-1
v_gene: TRBV5-1

CDR3aa: CASKSGQLAGAQETQYF
len: 17
j_gene: TRBJ2-5
v_gene: TRBV27

CDR3aa: CASSPGLARGTDTQYF
len: 16
j_gene: TRBJ2-3
v_gene: TRBV5-1

CDR3aa: CASSSPNTEAFF
len: 12
j_gene: TRBJ1-1
v_gene: TRBV6-5

CDR3aa: CSAGLELTTGELFF
len: 14
j_gene: TRBJ2-2
v_gene: TRBV29-1

CDR3aa: CASSTTRTGRLNSPLHF
len: 17
j_gene: TRBJ1-6
v_gene: TRBV28

CDR3aa: CASRPRLAAINEQFF
len: 15
j_gene: TRBJ2-1
v_gene: TRBV6-5

CDR3aa: CASSFRRFGTGETQYF
len: 16
j_gene: TRBJ2-5
v_gene: TRBV5-6

CDR3aa: CASSLSLAGYNEQFF
len: 15
j_gene: TRBJ2-1
v_gene: TRBV7-7

CDR3aa: CASRPQGQGTDTQYF
len: 15
j_gene: TRBJ2-3
v_gene: TRBV14

CDR3aa: CAGSYGGAQETQYF
len: 14
j_gene: TRBJ2-5
v_gene: TRBV5-1

CDR3aa: CASIPRGSGGNNEQFF
len: 16
j_gene: TRBJ2-1
v_gene: TRBV19

CDR3aa: CSVDDGWGGANYGYTF
len: 16
j_gene: TRBJ1-2
v_gene: TRBV29-1

CDR3aa: CASSTGGGTSTEAFF
len: 15
j_gene: TRBJ1-1
v_gene: TRBV19

CDR3aa: CASSRDRRLSF
len: 11
j_gene: TRBJ2-7
v_gene: TRBV4-1

CDR3aa: CASSDRWDLGGVTNYGYTF
len: 19
j_gene: TRBJ1-2
v_gene: TRBV10-1

CDR3aa: CASSFGLAGGFSYEQYF
len: 17
j_gene: TRBJ2-7
v_gene: TRBV5-5

CDR3aa: CASSPPGTGTDTQYF
len: 15
j_gene: TRBJ2-3
v_gene: TRBV18

CDR3aa: CASSLFGGFYEQYF
len: 14
j_gene: TRBJ2-7
v_gene: TRBV28

CDR3aa: CAISDTRAVGSYEQYF
len: 16
j_gene: TRBJ2-7
v_gene: TRBV10-3

CDR3aa: CASRRDYGTDTQYF
len: 14
j_gene: TRBJ2-3
v_gene: TRBV30

CDR3aa: CARSLDRDPKTNTIYF
len: 16
j_gene: TRBJ1-3
v_gene: TRBV5-3

CDR3aa: CASSLYRGTYEQYF
len: 14
j_gene: TRBJ2-7
v_gene: TRBV5-6

CDR3aa: CACGQEGIYEQYF
len: 13
j_gene: NA
v_gene: TRBV30

CDR3aa: CASSEPHFQGWEKLFF
len: 16
j_gene: TRBJ1-4
v_gene: TRBV6-1

CDR3aa: CASSRSTGDNEQFF
len: 14
j_gene: TRBJ2-1
v_gene: TRBV5-4

CDR3aa: CASSLEAGGQFAYEQYF
len: 17
j_gene: TRBJ2-7
v_gene: TRBV7-6

CDR3aa: CASSLGQGSIVANTEAFF
len: 18
j_gene: TRBJ1-1
v_gene: TRBV7-9

CDR3aa: CASSQLRDSEAFF
len: 13
j_gene: TRBJ1-1
v_gene: TRBV19

CDR3aa: CASSVQETQYF
len: 11
j_gene: TRBJ2-5
v_gene: TRBV18

CDR3aa: CASSHETDTQYF
len: 12
j_gene: TRBJ2-3
v_gene: TRBV5-1

CDR3aa: CASSIVQRGEAFF
len: 13
j_gene: TRBJ1-1
v_gene: TRBV19

CDR3aa: CASSVALSGTDTQYF
len: 15
j_gene: TRBJ2-3
v_gene: TRBV9

CDR3aa: CASSPPGTGTYEQYF
len: 15
j_gene: TRBJ2-7
v_gene: TRBV28

CDR3aa: CASSLLPGQNTGELFF
len: 16
j_gene: TRBJ2-2
v_gene: TRBV7-2

CDR3aa: CASSPGTGMNSPLHF
len: 15
j_gene: TRBJ1-6
v_gene: TRBV7-3

CDR3aa: CASSPSGGGGRTDTQYF
len: 17
j_gene: TRBJ2-3
v_gene: TRBV5-1

CDR3aa: CASSLTGTGRTEAFF
len: 15
j_gene: TRBJ1-1
v_gene: TRBV19

CDR3aa: CASRQGAGEQYF
len: 12
j_gene: TRBJ2-7
v_gene: TRBV5-4

CDR3aa: CATHSTGLTEAFF
len: 13
j_gene: TRBJ1-1
v_gene: TRBV10-3

CDR3aa: CASSPFTSSVGGDTQYF
len: 17
j_gene: TRBJ2-3
v_gene: TRBV7-9

CDR3aa: CASSLLAGNPDTQYF
len: 15
j_gene: TRBJ2-3
v_gene: TRBV5-1

CDR3aa: CASTLRASGSNEQFF
len: 15
j_gene: TRBJ2-1
v_gene: TRBV7-9

CDR3aa: CASSQANEQFF
len: 11
j_gene: TRBJ2-1
v_gene: TRBV5-1